This T cell receptor beta chain emerged from a study of blood T cell repertoires in COVID-19 (dated by TCRdb to between 2020 and 2021). Background for the entire study: Samples covering the acute and convalescent phases of COVID-19 were provided by collaborators in the United States, Italy and Spain. The dataset comprised deeply sampled blood TCRbeta repertoires from subjects exposed to, actively infected with, or recovered from COVID-19. Nearly every sample came with metadata listing a de-identified subject ID, COVID-19 status, age in years and sex. A freely available public database, intended as a resource for researchers studying the immune response to SARS-CoV-2, is where the repertoires were released. Where available, HLA class I and class II types were taken from metadata supplied by the sample provider and were not determined by assay-based typing. The material from the prospective study consisted of cDNA or gDNA derived from T cells, B-cell-depleted T cells, or PBMCs. The samples were drawn from two sources: the first 160 participants of the ongoing ImmuneRACE study, and 950 to 1,500 subjects contributed by 6 global collaborators. The paper as a whole reports these results and caveats: Clinical and demographic metadata were provided uncurated, with the amount varying by source and participant.

Collaborating institutions collected whole blood in K2EDTA tubes following their own protocols. For TCRbeta analysis, collaborators shipped samples in one of three forms: frozen whole blood, isolated PBMCs, or DNA extracted from either of those sample types. For this chain, trimming is 1 base at the V end and 13 bases at the J end, and the number of junction bases without a gene match is 10. The CDR3 starts with the cysteine, ends with the phenylalanine, and has 14 residues. The retained sequence is limited to the CDR3, 42 bases, with the frame set at the first base. Sequences SGHTA (CDR1) and FQGNSA (CDR2) are obtained from the germline V gene. TCRbeta CDR3 regions were amplified from genomic DNA by means of the immunoSEQ Assay, a bias-controlled multiplex PCR. The study's processing was this. Nucleated cell counts per sample were estimated from amplification of reference gene primers within the assay. To quantify the absolute abundance of each unique TCRbeta CDR3 rearrangement, sequence reads were collapsed and filtered. Productive Simpson clonality was computed per sample as the square root of Simpson's diversity index over productive rearrangements. TCRdb took over this immuneACCESS table, retaining in-frame rearrangements with V and J assigned. Such tables are incomplete; in checked studies, under half of the missing clones stem from an unresolved V gene, and the remainder is unexplained. The V and J calls and clone size come from that table; D and trimming were worked out from the DNA. The sample profile shows over 200,000 clones; approximately 80% of them were found once. Less than 20% of the sample is taken by the ten largest.

This clone was detected once. Its antigen target is currently unknown. No much larger clonotype is one base removed from it; base qualities were not supplied. Sequencing was carried out using peripheral blood. The sequence was collected from an elderly woman with active or convalescent COVID-19. The rearranged segments are TRBV7-2 and TRBJ2-5; 9 bases in the junction line up with TRBD1. CDR3 loop: CASSLEALRTGVYF. In nucleotides, the sequence is TGTGCCAGCAGCTTAGAAGCCTTGAGGACAGGGGTGTACTTC.